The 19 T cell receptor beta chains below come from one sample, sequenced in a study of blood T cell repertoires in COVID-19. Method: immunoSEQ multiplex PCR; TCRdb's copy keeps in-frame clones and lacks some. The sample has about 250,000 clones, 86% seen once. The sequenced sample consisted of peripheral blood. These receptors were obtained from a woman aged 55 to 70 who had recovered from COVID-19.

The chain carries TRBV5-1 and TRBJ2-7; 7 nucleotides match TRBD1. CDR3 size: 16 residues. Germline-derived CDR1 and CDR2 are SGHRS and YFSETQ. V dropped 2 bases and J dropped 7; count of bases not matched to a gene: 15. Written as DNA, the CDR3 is TGCGCCAGCAGCTTCCCGGAAGGGCAGGGGGAAAGTGAGCAGTACTTC. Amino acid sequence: CASSFPEGQGESEQYF.

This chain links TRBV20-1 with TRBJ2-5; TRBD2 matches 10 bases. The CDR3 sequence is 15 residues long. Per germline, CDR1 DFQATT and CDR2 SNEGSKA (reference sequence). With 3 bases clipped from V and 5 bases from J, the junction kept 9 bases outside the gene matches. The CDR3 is CSASLLAGGRETQYF. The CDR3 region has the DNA TGCAGTGCTAGTCTCTTAGCGGGGGGCCGGGAGACCCAGTACTTC.

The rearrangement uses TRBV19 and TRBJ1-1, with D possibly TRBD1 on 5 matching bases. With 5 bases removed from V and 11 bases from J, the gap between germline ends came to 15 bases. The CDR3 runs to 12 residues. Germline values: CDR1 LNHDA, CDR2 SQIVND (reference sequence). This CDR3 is CASSAGLSVAFF. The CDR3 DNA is TGTGCCAGTAGTGCAGGGTTATCGGTGGCTTTCTTT.

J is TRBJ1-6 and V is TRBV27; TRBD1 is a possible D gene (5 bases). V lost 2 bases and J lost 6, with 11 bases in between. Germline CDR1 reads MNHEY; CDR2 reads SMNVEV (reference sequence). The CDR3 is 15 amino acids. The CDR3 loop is CASSLGGDFNSPLHF. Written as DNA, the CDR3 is TGTGCCAGCAGTTTAGGAGGGGACTTTAATTCACCCCTCCACTTT.

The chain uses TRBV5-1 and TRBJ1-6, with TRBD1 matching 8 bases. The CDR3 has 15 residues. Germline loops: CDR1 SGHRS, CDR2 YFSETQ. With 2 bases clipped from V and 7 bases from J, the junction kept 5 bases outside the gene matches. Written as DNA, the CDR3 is TGCGCCAGCAGCTTAGCGCAGGGGGCAAATTCACCCCTCCACTTT. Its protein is CASSLAQGANSPLHF.

CDR3: CSARPSYEQYF. In DNA form, the CDR3 reads TGCAGTGCTAGACCGTCCTACGAGCAGTACTTC. V and J are TRBV20-1 and TRBJ2-7; no firm D call. This CDR3 has 11 residues. CDR1 is DFQATT, CDR2 SNEGSKA, per germline (reference sequence). V gave up 2 bases and J gave up 1 base, with 3 bases separating them.

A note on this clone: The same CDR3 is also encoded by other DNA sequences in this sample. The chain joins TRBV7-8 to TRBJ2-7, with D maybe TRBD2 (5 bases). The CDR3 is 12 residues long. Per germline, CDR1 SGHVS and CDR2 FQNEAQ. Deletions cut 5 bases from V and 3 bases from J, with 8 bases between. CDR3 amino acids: CASSPGGYEQYF. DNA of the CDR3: TGTGCCAGCAGCCCCGGAGGCTACGAGCAGTACTTC.

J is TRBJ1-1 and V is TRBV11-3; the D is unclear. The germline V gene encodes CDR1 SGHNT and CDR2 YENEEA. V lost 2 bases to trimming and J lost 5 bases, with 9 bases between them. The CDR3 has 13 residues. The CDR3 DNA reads TGTGCCAGCAGCTTAATGAGAGGGACTGAAGCTTTCTTT. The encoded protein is CASSLMRGTEAFF.

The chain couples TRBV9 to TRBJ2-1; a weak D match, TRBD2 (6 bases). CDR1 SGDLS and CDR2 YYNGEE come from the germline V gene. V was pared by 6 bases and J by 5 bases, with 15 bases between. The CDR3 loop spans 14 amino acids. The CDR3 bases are TGTGCCAGCACTCTGGGGTGGGGGGACAATGAGCAGTTCTTC. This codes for CASTLGWGDNEQFF.

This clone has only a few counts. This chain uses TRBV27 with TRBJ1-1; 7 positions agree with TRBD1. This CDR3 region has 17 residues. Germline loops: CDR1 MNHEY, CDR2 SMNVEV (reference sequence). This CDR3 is CEITPPGPGGMNTEAFF. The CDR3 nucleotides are TGTGAAATAACGCCGCCCGGGCCAGGGGGAATGAACACTGAAGCTTTCTTT.

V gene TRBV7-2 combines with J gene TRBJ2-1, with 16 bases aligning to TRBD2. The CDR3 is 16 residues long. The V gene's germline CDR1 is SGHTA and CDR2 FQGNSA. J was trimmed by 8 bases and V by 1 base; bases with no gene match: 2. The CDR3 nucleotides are TGTGCCAGCAGCTTAGATGGGACTAGCGGGGGGGATGAGCAGTTCTTC. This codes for CASSLDGTSGGDEQFF.

DNA of the CDR3: TGTGCCAGCAGCCAAGCCGATTCACCCCTCCACTTT. It codes for CASSQADSPLHF. The genes are TRBV3-1 (or the pseudogene TRBV3-2) and TRBJ1-6; D gene unclear. Germline loops: CDR1 LGHDT, CDR2 YNNKEL (reference sequence). This CDR3 has 12 residues. The V and J ends lost 1 base and 8 bases respectively, with 3 bases between them.

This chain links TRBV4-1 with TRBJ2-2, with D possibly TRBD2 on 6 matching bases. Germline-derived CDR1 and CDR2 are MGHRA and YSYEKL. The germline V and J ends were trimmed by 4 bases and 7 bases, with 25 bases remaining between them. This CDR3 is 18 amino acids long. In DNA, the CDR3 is TGCGCCAGCAGCCCGACTAGGGGAGCCCGCGGGGTGATCGGGGAGCTGTTTTTT. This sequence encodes CASSPTRGARGVIGELFF.

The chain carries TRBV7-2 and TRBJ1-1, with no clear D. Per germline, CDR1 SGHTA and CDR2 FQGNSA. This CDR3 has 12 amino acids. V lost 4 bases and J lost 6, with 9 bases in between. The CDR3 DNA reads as TGTGCCAGCAGCTCCCCCTTCTCTGAAGCTTTCTTT. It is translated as CASSSPFSEAFF.

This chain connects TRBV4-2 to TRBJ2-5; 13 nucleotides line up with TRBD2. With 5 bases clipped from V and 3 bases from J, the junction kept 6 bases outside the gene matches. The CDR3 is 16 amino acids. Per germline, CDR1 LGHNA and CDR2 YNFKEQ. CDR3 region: CASSRTSGGPKETQYF. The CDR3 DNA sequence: TGTGCCAGCAGCAGGACTAGCGGGGGTCCCAAAGAGACCCAGTACTTC.

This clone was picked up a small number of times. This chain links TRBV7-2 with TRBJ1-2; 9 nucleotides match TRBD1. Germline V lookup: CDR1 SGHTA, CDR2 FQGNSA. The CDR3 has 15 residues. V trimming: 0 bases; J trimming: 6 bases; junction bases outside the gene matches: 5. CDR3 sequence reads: CASSLATGGNNGYTF. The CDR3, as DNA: TGTGCCAGCAGCTTAGCGACAGGGGGGAATAATGGCTACACCTTC.

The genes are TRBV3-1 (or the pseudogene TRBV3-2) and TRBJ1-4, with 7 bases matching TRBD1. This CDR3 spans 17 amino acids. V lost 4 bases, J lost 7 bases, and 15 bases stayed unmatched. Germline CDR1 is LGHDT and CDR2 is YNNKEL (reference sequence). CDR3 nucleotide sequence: TGTGCCAGCAGCCTCAGACAGGGCGGTGCGTCTCTTGAAAAACTGTTTTTT. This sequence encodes CASSLRQGGASLEKLFF.

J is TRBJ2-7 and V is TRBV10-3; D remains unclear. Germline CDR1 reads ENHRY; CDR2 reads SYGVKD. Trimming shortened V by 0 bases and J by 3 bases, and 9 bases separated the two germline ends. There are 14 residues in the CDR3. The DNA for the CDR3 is TGTGCCATCAGTGAGTCGAGTCGTATCTACGAGCAGTACTTC. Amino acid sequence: CAISESSRIYEQYF.

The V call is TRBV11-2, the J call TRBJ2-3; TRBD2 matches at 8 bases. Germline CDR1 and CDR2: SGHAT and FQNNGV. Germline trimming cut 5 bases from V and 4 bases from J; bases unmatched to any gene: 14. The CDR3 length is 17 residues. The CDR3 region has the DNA TGTGCCAGCAGCGTCGGATACGGGGGGGCGATGGCAGATACGCAGTATTTT. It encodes CASSVGYGGAMADTQYF.